This T cell receptor beta chain emerged from a study of blood T cells in healthy people across ages. V was pared by 3 bases and J by 7 bases, with 19 bases between. The CDR3 runs to 16 residues. Germline V lookup: CDR1 SGHTA, CDR2 FQGNSA. This clonotype was seen more than once but under ten times. No antigen is known for it. The study, taken as a whole, reports: It was held that diversity estimates obtained from one million T cells represented underestimates. Strong correlation linked observed beta diversity and percent naive T cells.

It was with a sample-barcoded 5' primer and a J-beta primer mix that a second PCR of roughly 7 to 12 cycles was run. TCRdb reprocessed the 5' RACE reads with MiXCR, giving one entry per CDR3 protein. The table lists 1.5 million to 2 million distinct CDR3 sequences, roughly 27% of them singletons, with over 7% in the top ten. V is TRBV7-2 and J is TRBJ2-1; a weak D match, TRBD2 (6 bases). The source material was blood. The sequence derives from a woman in her twenties or thirties in good health. This chain's CDR3 is CASSFMGSGPLNEQFF. CDR3 bases: TGTGCCAGCAGCTTTATGGGTAGCGGTCCTTTAAATGAGCAGTTCTTC.